This T cell receptor beta chain was sequenced in a study of blood T cell repertoires in COVID-19. Study-wide context: Some COVID-19 samples were acute and others convalescent; all came from the United States, Italy and Spain. PBMCs, B-cell-depleted T cells, or T cells provided the cDNA or gDNA that made up the material.

The CDR3 sequence is 15 residues long. Germline CDR1 and CDR2: SSHAT and FNYEAQ (reference sequence). In the original analysis: It was from reference gene primer amplification that nucleated cell counts were estimated. Data came from immunoSEQ multiplex PCR; TCRdb stores just in-frame clones and leaves some out. V, J and clone size are taken as reported in that table, and D and trimming were inferred from the DNA itself. The data contain a few hundred thousand clones, 85% of them singletons. Points on this clone: At one of its ends the junction is not consistent with the germline gene, which may arise from a read error.

The sequence was collected from a man between 35 and 55 years old with acute or convalescent COVID-19. The sample comprised peripheral blood. The rearrangement uses TRBV7-7 and TRBJ2-2; 10 nucleotides line up with TRBD2. CDR3 in DNA: TGTGCTAGCAGCTTAACTAGCGGGGACACCGGGGAGCTGTTTTTT. It encodes CASSLTSGDTGELFF.